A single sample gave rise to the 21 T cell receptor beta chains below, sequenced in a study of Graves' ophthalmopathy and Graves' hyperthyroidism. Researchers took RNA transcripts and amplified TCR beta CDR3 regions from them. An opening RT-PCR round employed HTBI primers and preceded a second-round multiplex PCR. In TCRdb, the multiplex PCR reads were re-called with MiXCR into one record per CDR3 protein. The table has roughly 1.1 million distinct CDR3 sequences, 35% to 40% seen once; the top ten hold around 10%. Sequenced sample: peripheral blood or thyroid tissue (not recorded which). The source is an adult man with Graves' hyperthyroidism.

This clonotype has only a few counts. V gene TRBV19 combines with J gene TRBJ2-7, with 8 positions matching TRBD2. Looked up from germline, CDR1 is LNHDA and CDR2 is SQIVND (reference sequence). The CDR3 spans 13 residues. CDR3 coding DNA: TGTGCTTCCGAGAGAGCCGGGGGGGCCGAGCAGTACTTC. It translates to CASERAGGAEQYF.

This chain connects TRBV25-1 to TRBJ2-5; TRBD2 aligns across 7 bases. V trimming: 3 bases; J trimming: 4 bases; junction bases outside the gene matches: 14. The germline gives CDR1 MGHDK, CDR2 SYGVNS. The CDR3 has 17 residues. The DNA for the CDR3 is TGTGCCAGCAGTGATCCTGGGTTGAGCGGGATAAGAGAGACCCAGTACTTC. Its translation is CASSDPGLSGIRETQYF.

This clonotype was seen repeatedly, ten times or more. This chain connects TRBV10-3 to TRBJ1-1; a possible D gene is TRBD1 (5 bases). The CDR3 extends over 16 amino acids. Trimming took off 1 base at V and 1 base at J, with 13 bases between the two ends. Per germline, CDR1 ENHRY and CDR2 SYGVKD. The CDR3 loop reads CAISELWQTANTEAFF. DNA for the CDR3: TGTGCCATCAGTGAGTTGTGGCAGACAGCGAACACTGAAGCTTTCTTT.

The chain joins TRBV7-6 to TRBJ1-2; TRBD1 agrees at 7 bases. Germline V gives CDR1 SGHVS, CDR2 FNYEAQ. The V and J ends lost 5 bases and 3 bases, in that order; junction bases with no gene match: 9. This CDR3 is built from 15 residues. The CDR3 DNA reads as TGTGCCAGCAGCCCCCAGGGGGGGTTGCACTATGGCTACACCTTC. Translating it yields CASSPQGGLHYGYTF.

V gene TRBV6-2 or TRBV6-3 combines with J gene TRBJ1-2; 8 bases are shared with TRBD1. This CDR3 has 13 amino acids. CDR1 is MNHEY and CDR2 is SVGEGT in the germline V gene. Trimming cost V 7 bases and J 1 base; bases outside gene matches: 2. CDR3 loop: CASIGQGNYGYTF. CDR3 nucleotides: TGTGCCAGCATCGGACAGGGTAACTATGGCTACACCTTC.

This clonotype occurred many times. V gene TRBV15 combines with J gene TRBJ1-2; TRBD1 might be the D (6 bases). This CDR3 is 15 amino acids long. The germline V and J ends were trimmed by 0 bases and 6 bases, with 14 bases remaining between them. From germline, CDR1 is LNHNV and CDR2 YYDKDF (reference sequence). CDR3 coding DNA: TGTGCCACCAGCAGAGATTTGGGGGCTCACGATGGCTACACCTTC. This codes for CATSRDLGAHDGYTF.

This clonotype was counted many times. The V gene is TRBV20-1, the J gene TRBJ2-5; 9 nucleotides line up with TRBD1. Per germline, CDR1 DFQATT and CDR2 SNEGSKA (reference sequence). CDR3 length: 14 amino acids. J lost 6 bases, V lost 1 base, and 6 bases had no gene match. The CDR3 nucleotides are TGCAGTGCTAGAGGGGGGACAGGGATGCAGACCCAGTACTTC. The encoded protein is CSARGGTGMQTQYF.

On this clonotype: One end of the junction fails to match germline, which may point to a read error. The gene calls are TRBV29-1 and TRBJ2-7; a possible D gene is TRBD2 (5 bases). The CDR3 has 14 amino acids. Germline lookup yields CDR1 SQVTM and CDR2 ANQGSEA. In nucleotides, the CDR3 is TGCAGCGTTCAAGAGGGCCCTGGGGCCTACGAGCAGTACTTC. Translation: CSVQEGPGAYEQYF.

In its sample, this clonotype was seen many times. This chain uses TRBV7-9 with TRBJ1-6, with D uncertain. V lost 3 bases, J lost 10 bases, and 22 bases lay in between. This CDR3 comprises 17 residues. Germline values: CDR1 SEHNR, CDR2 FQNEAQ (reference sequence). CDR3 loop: CASSFLGLTNEGSPLHF. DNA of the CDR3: TGTGCCAGCAGCTTTCTTGGGTTGACAAACGAGGGATCACCCCTCCACTTT.

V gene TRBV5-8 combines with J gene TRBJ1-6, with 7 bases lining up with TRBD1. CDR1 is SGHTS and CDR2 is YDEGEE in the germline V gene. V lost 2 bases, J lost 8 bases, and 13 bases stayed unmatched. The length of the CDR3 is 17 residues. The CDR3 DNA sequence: TGTGCCAGCAGCTTACCCCTCCCCACAGGGGCGGATTCACCCCTCCACTTT. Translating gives CASSLPLPTGADSPLHF.

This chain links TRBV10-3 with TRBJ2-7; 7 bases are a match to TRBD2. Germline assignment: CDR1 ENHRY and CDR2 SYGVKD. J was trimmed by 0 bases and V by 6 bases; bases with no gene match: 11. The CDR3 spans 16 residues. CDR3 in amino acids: CAIRRGGAGDSYEQYF. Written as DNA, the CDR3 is TGTGCCATCAGGAGGGGAGGGGCCGGTGACTCCTACGAGCAGTACTTC.

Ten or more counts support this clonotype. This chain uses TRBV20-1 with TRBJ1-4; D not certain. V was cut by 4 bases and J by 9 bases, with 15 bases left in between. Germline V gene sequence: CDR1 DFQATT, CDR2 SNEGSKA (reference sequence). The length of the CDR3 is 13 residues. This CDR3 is CSATPGQRKKLFF. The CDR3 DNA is TGCAGTGCTACTCCGGGCCAGAGGAAAAAACTGTTTTTT.

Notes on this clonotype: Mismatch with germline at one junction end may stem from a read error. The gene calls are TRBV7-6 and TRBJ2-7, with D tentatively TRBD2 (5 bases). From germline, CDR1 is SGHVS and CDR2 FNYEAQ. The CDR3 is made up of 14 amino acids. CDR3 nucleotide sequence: TGCGCCAGCAGCTTGGCCGCGGCGGAGGATAAGCAGTACTTC. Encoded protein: CASSLAAAEDKQYF.

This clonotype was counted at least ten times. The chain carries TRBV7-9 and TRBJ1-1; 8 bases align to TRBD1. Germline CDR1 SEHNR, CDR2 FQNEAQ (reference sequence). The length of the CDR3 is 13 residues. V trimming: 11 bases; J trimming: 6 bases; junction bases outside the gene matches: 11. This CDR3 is CAARTGTGSEAFF. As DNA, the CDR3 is TGTGCCGCCCGGACAGGGACGGGGTCTGAAGCTTTCTTT. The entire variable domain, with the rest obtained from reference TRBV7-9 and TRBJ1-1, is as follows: DTGVSQNPRHKITKRGQNVTFRCDPISEHNRLYWYRQTLGQGPEFLTYFQNEAQLEKSRLLSDRFSAERPKGSFSTLEIQRTEQGDSAMYLCAARTGTGSEAFFGQGTRLTVV.

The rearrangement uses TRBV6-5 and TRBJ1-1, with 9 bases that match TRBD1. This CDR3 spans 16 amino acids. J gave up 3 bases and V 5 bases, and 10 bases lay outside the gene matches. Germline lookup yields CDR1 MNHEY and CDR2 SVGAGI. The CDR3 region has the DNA TGTGCCAGCAGTGGACTCCCGGGACAGGGATACACTGAAGCTTTCTTT. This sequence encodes CASSGLPGQGYTEAFF.

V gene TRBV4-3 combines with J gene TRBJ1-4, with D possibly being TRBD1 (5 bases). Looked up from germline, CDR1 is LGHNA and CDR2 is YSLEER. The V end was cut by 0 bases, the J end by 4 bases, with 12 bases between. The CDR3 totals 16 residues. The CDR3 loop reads CASSQDLATVNEKLFF. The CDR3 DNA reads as TGCGCCAGCAGCCAAGATTTAGCGACAGTTAATGAAAAACTGTTTTTT.

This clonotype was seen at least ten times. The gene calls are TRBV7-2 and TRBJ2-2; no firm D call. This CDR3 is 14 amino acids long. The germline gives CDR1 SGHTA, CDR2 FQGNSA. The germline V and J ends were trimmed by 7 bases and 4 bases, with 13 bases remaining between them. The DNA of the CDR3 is TGTGCCAGCACTATAATGGGGATCACCGGGGAGCTGTTTTTT. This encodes CASTIMGITGELFF.

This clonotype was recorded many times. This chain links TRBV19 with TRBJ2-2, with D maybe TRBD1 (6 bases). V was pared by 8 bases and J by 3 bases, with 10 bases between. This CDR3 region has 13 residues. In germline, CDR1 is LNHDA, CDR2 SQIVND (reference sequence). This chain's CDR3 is CASQTGYTGELFF. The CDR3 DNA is TGTGCCAGTCAGACAGGATACACCGGGGAGCTGTTTTTT.

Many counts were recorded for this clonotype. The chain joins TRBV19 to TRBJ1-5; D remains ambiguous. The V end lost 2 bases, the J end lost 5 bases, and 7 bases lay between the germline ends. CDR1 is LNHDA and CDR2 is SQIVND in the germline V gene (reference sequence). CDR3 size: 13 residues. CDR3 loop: CASSIRQDQPQHF. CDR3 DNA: TGTGCCAGTAGTATACGGCAGGATCAGCCCCAGCATTTT.

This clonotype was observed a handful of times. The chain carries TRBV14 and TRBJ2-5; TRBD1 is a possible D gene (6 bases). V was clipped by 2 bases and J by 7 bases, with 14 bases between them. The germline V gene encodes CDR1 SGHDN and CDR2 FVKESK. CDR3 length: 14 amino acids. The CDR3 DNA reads TGTGCCAGCAGCCAACTCACAGGGAGAGGGACCCAGTACTTC. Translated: CASSQLTGRGTQYF. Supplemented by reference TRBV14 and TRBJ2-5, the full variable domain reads EAGVTQFPSHSVIEKGQTVTLRCDPISGHDNLYWYRRVMGKEIKFLLHFVKESKQDESGMPNNRFLAERTGGTYSTLKVQPAELEDSGVYFCASSQLTGRGTQYFGPGTRLLVL.

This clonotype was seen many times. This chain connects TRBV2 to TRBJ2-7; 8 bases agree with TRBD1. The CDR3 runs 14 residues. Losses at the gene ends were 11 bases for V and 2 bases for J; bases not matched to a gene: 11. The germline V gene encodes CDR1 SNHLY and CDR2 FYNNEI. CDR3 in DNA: TGTGCCGGGACAGGCCTTGGCCTGACCTACGAGCAGTACTTC. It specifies CAGTGLGLTYEQYF.